Following are 28 T cell receptor beta chains from one sample sequenced in a study of regulatory and conventional T cells in RAG deficiency. The protocol was immunoSEQ multiplex PCR, while the TCRdb copy is restricted to in-frame clones and leaves out a portion. The repertoire holds about 29,000 clones, with about 95% as singletons. Genomic DNA came from blood conventional CD4+ T cells gated CD25-low CD127-high. The sample was also linked to a second study, of regulatory T cells. From that study: The primer mix had 52 TRBV and 13 TRBJ primers.

Material for sequencing was CD25- CD4+ T cells sorted from blood. These receptors were collected from a human donor in good health.

The V call is TRBV19, the J call TRBJ1-2; D not certain. This CDR3 comprises 13 residues. Looked up from germline, CDR1 is LNHDA and CDR2 is SQIVND (reference sequence). V lost 0 bases and J 4 bases, leaving 6 bases between the germline ends. In DNA, the CDR3 is TGTGCCAGTAGTATAGAGGGCTCCTATGGCTACACCTTC. Amino acids: CASSIEGSYGYTF.

This chain connects TRBV15 to TRBJ1-2; 10 nucleotides line up with TRBD1. J gave up 8 bases and V 1 base, and 10 bases lay outside the gene matches. The V gene's germline CDR1 is LNHNV and CDR2 YYDKDF (reference sequence). The CDR3 length is 16 residues. The CDR3 loop is CATSRGPPDRGHGYTF. The CDR3 nucleotides read TGTGCCACCAGCAGAGGCCCCCCCGACAGGGGGCACGGCTACACCTTC.

The chain carries TRBV9 and TRBJ2-5; 9 bases fit TRBD2. The CDR3 runs to 14 residues. The V segment lost 2 bases and the J segment 4 bases; nucleotides outside the gene matches: 3. Germline V gene lookup returns CDR1 SGDLS and CDR2 YYNGEE. The DNA for the CDR3 is TGTGCCAGCAGCGTGTCTAGCGGGGTAGAGACCCAGTACTTC. Amino acids: CASSVSSGVETQYF.

This chain links TRBV5-1 with TRBJ1-1, with D uncertain. The V end was cut by 0 bases, the J end by 4 bases, with 10 bases between. The CDR3 totals 14 residues. Germline V gene data show CDR1 as SGHRS and CDR2 as YFSETQ. The CDR3, as DNA: TGCGCCAGCAGCTTGGGCAGCGCTACCACTGAAGCTTTCTTT. Amino acids: CASSLGSATTEAFF.

This chain uses TRBV7-9 with TRBJ1-2; 8 bases line up with TRBD1. The CDR3 is made up of 15 amino acids. Germline loops: CDR1 SEHNR, CDR2 FQNEAQ (reference sequence). The V and J ends lost 5 bases and 3 bases, in that order; junction bases with no gene match: 8. The CDR3 region has the DNA TGTGCCAGCAGCCCTCGACAGGGGAGCGACTATGGCTACACCTTC. It translates to CASSPRQGSDYGYTF.

To note about this clone: One end of the junction is discordant with germline, which a read error may explain. This chain joins TRBV5-6 and TRBJ2-5; 12 bases map to TRBD1. CDR3 length: 19 residues. CDR1 SGHDT and CDR2 YYEEEE come from the germline V gene. CDR3 sequence reads: CASSWDRGPFVRSQETRYF. CDR3 nucleotide sequence: TGTGCCAGCAGCTGGGACAGGGGGCCATTCGTTAGGAGCCAAGAGACCCGGTACTTC.

The chain links TRBV5-1 to TRBJ1-2; D is unresolved. The CDR3 is made up of 13 amino acids. The germline gives CDR1 SGHRS, CDR2 YFSETQ. Trimming left V 0 bases short and J 8 bases short, with 11 bases between. For the CDR3, the DNA is TGCGCCAGCAGCTTGGGCGGCTCTCTGGGCTACACCTTC. Translating gives CASSLGGSLGYTF.

The gene calls are TRBV5-1 and TRBJ1-3; the D gene is possibly TRBD1 (5 bases). From germline, CDR1 is SGHRS and CDR2 YFSETQ. Trimming removed 0 bases at V and 3 bases at J, with 10 bases between. This CDR3 has 15 amino acids. The CDR3 loop reads CASSLAQADGNTIYF. The CDR3 DNA reads TGCGCCAGCAGCTTGGCACAGGCGGATGGAAACACCATATATTTT.

The chain links TRBV9 to TRBJ2-5; 7 bases are shared with TRBD1. The germline CDR1 and CDR2 sequences are SGDLS and YYNGEE. This CDR3 has 15 amino acids. Trimming removed 4 bases from V and 4 bases from J; junction bases left unmatched: 10. CDR3 in DNA: TGTGCCAGCAGCCCCCACAGGGGCACGGGAGAGACCCAGTACTTC. Translation: CASSPHRGTGETQYF.

V and J are TRBV5-1 and TRBJ2-3, with 10 bases matching TRBD2. The germline CDR1 and CDR2 sequences are SGHRS and YFSETQ. V trimming: 5 bases; J trimming: 2 bases; junction bases outside the gene matches: 8. The CDR3 length is 16 residues. CDR3 loop: CASRLFSGGNTDTQYF. The CDR3 nucleotides read TGCGCCAGCAGGCTATTTAGCGGGGGGAACACAGATACGCAGTATTTT.

V gene TRBV10-1 combines with J gene TRBJ2-3, with 8 bases identical to TRBD2. CDR1 is WNHNN and CDR2 is SYGVQD in the germline V gene (reference sequence). V was pared by 3 bases and J by 2 bases, with 7 bases of the junction left unmatched. There are 16 residues in the CDR3. CDR3 bases: TGCGCCAGCAGTGATATAGCGGGGATATACACAGATACGCAGTATTTT. Residues: CASSDIAGIYTDTQYF.

The chain carries TRBV10-2 and TRBJ2-3; 7 nucleotides agree with TRBD2. The trim removed 7 bases at V and 6 bases at J, leaving 7 bases unmatched. CDR1 and CDR2 from the germline V gene are WSHSY and SAAADI. CDR3 size: 13 residues. The CDR3 DNA reads TGCGCCAGCACCCTCGCGGGGGAGGATACGCAGTATTTT. Its protein product is CASTLAGEDTQYF.

Concerning this clone itself: The sample has other DNA sequences that encode this CDR3 too. The chain carries TRBV6-1 and TRBJ1-6; D remains unclear. The V end was cut by 5 bases, the J end by 3 bases, with 11 bases between. The CDR3 is 15 residues long. CDR1 is MNHNS, CDR2 SASEGT, per germline. Here the CDR3 DNA reads TGTGCCAGCAGTTCCACGGGGTACTATAATTCACCCCTCCACTTT. Protein: CASSSTGYYNSPLHF.

The rearrangement joins TRBV15 to TRBJ1-1, with D perhaps matching TRBD1 (5 bases). This CDR3 has 17 residues. Germline V gene data show CDR1 as LNHNV and CDR2 as YYDKDF (reference sequence). Between the trimmed V and J ends, which lost 0 bases and 0 bases, there was a span of 14 bases. The CDR3 nucleotides read TGTGCCACCAGCAGAGATCGGGCAGGGCGAATGAACACTGAAGCTTTCTTT. Protein sequence: CATSRDRAGRMNTEAFF. Full variable domain (rest looked up from reference TRBV15 and TRBJ1-1): DAMVIQNPRYQVTQFGKPVTLSCSQTLNHNVMYWYQQKSSQAPKLLFHYYDKDFNNEADTPDNFQSRRPNTSFCFLDIRSPGLGDTAMYLCATSRDRAGRMNTEAFFGQGTRLTVV.

J is TRBJ1-3 and V is TRBV19; D remains unclear. In germline, CDR1 is LNHDA, CDR2 SQIVND (reference sequence). With 6 bases removed from V and 2 bases from J, the gap between germline ends came to 11 bases. The CDR3 sequence is 14 residues long. CDR3 sequence (DNA): TGTGCCAGTAGGGAGGACCGCGCTGGAAACACCATATATTTT. This codes for CASREDRAGNTIYF.

V and J are TRBV27 and TRBJ1-2; 9 nucleotides agree with TRBD1. CDR1 MNHEY and CDR2 SMNVEV come from the germline V gene (reference sequence). The junction had 11 bases not matched to a gene; V was cut back by 5 bases and J by 4 bases. The CDR3 spans 16 residues. The CDR3 loop is CASSKGQGGIIYGYTF. The CDR3 DNA reads TGTGCCAGCAGTAAGGGACAGGGAGGGATAATCTATGGCTACACCTTC.

The chain combines TRBV7-9 with TRBJ2-3, with D maybe TRBD2 (6 bases). Per the germline V gene, CDR1 is SEHNR and CDR2 is FQNEAQ (reference sequence). The CDR3 runs 15 residues. V was trimmed by 6 bases and J by 0 bases, leaving 13 bases between them. The CDR3 loop reads CASRVPGTSTDTQYF. CDR3 sequence (DNA): TGTGCCAGCAGGGTCCCGGGGACTAGCACAGATACGCAGTATTTT. The full variable domain, completed using reference TRBV7-9 and TRBJ2-3, is DTGVSQNPRHKITKRGQNVTFRCDPISEHNRLYWYRQTLGQGPEFLTYFQNEAQLEKSRLLSDRFSAERPKGSFSTLEIQRTEQGDSAMYLCASRVPGTSTDTQYFGPGTRLTVL.

J is TRBJ1-5 and V is TRBV2, with D maybe TRBD1 (5 bases). In germline, CDR1 is SNHLY, CDR2 FYNNEI. Trimming pared 7 bases from V and 4 bases from J, leaving 17 bases between. The CDR3 contains 15 residues. Here the CDR3 reads CASNPAGIWNQPQHF. CDR3 DNA sequence: TGTGCCAGCAACCCGGCAGGGATTTGGAATCAGCCCCAGCATTTT.

This rearrangement joins TRBV7-3 to TRBJ2-7, with 7 nucleotides matching TRBD1. Germline assignment: CDR1 SGHTA and CDR2 FQGTGA. This CDR3 is built from 15 residues. Trimming removed 0 bases from V and 5 bases from J; junction bases left unmatched: 7. The CDR3 nucleotides are TGTGCCAGCAGCTTAACGTCTCAGGGGGACCACGAGCAGTACTTC. Its protein product is CASSLTSQGDHEQYF.

This clone came up once. The V and J genes are TRBV5-1 and TRBJ2-2; D unclear. The CDR3 loop spans 15 amino acids. CDR1 is SGHRS, CDR2 YFSETQ, per germline. V was shortened by 0 bases and J by 3 bases, with 9 bases between the two germline ends. In DNA form, the CDR3 reads TGCGCCAGCAGCTTGGCTGGTCGGGACACCGGGGAGCTGTTTTTT. Its translation: CASSLAGRDTGELFF.

The count of this clone is one. This sequence joins TRBV15 and TRBJ2-2; TRBD2 is a possible D gene (6 bases). Germline loops: CDR1 LNHNV, CDR2 YYDKDF (reference sequence). Trimming removed 5 bases at V and 4 bases at J, with 20 bases between. This CDR3 region has 17 residues. The CDR3 region is CATSSTFGGAVTGELFF. The CDR3 DNA sequence: TGTGCCACCAGCTCCACCTTTGGAGGGGCGGTCACCGGGGAGCTGTTTTTT.

This clone was detected only once. The gene calls are TRBV7-2 and TRBJ2-5, with D perhaps matching TRBD1 (5 bases). V was cut by 1 base and J by 4 bases, with 10 bases left in between. CDR1 and CDR2 (germline): SGHTA, FQGNSA. This CDR3 has 14 residues. The CDR3 bases are TGTGCCAGCAGCTTAGGTGCAGGGCTAGAGACCCAGTACTTC. This gives the protein CASSLGAGLETQYF.

This rearrangement joins TRBV19 to TRBJ1-1; D remains ambiguous. Germline values: CDR1 LNHDA, CDR2 SQIVND (reference sequence). CDR3 length equals 13 residues. Trimming pared 2 bases from V and 1 base from J, leaving 5 bases between. The CDR3 reads CASSIRGNTEAFF. CDR3 DNA sequence: TGTGCCAGTAGTATACGAGGGAACACTGAAGCTTTCTTT.

A single count supports this clone. The chain links TRBV7-9 to TRBJ2-3; D is perhaps TRBD1 (5 bases). Germline V lookup: CDR1 SEHNR, CDR2 FQNEAQ (reference sequence). The V end was cut by 2 bases, the J end by 4 bases, with 10 bases between. This CDR3 is built from 14 residues. The CDR3 loop is CASSLWGRSDTQYF. Written as DNA, the CDR3 is TGTGCCAGCAGCTTATGGGGCAGATCAGATACGCAGTATTTT.

This sequence joins TRBV28 and TRBJ1-1, with 8 bases aligning to TRBD1. V lost 6 bases and J lost 5; bases outside the gene matches: 11. The CDR3 totals 15 residues. CDR1 and CDR2 from the germline V gene are MDHEN and SYDVKM. The CDR3 reads CASRLTQGARTEAFF. The CDR3 DNA sequence: TGTGCCAGCAGGCTCACTCAGGGGGCGAGAACTGAAGCTTTCTTT.

The chain links TRBV19 to TRBJ2-1, with 9 bases that match TRBD1. Germline values: CDR1 LNHDA, CDR2 SQIVND (reference sequence). With 5 bases clipped from V and 4 bases from J, the junction kept 12 bases outside the gene matches. This CDR3 region has 17 residues. CDR3 in DNA: TGTGCCAGTAGTTTCCAAAACAGGGGGCTGAGGTACAATGAGCAGTTCTTC. Protein product: CASSFQNRGLRYNEQFF.

The V call is TRBV10-3, the J call TRBJ2-1; 7 bases line up with TRBD2. Germline loops: CDR1 ENHRY, CDR2 SYGVKD. This CDR3 is built from 17 residues. The V segment lost 10 bases and the J segment 0 bases; nucleotides outside the gene matches: 15. The CDR3 loop reads CATSGTTRPSSYNEQFF. CDR3 DNA: TGTGCCACTTCCGGGACTACGAGGCCGAGCTCCTACAATGAGCAGTTCTTC.

The genes are TRBV7-6 and TRBJ1-5; D is possibly TRBD1 (5 bases). The length of the CDR3 is 16 residues. CDR1 is SGHVS and CDR2 is FNYEAQ in the germline V gene. Trimming removed 1 base at V and 6 bases at J, with 16 bases between. CDR3 sequence: CASSLEMGGLPQPQHF. The CDR3 coding sequence is TGTGCCAGCAGCTTAGAAATGGGGGGACTACCTCAGCCCCAGCATTTT.